The 24 T cell receptor beta chains reported below all come from one sample, sequenced in a study of T cells after yellow fever vaccination. One entry per CDR3 protein, called by TCRdb with MiXCR from the 5' RACE reads. The sample has 160,000 or so distinct CDR3 sequences, less than 9% seen once; the top ten hold roughly 2.5%. Specimen: CD4+ T cells sorted from PBMCs, collected around 5 days after the first yellow fever vaccination. These receptors were taken from a man aged 18 to 30 who received the YFV17D yellow fever vaccine.

This clonotype showed up many times. The V and J genes are TRBV6-1 and TRBJ2-1; 13 nucleotides line up with TRBD2. From germline, CDR1 is MNHNS and CDR2 SASEGT. The junction had 8 bases not matched to a gene; V was cut back by 5 bases and J by 10 bases. The CDR3 loop spans 15 amino acids. CDR3 amino acids: CASSQRTSGGVEQFF. In DNA form, the CDR3 reads TGTGCCAGCAGTCAAAGGACTAGCGGGGGAGTGGAGCAGTTCTTC.

This clonotype was found many times. V usage is TRBV7-2 and J usage is TRBJ2-3; TRBD2 matches 7 bases. Unmatched junction bases numbered 9, after V lost 5 bases and J lost 4 bases. CDR1 SGHTA and CDR2 FQGNSA come from the germline V gene. CDR3 length: 15 residues. The CDR3 DNA follows: TGTGCCAGCAGCCCCTTCGCGGCGGGGGCAGATACGCAGTATTTT. It yields the protein CASSPFAAGADTQYF.

In this sample, this clonotype turned up a few times. The V and J genes are TRBV9 and TRBJ2-6; no firm D call. The CDR3 sequence is 16 residues long. Germline V gene data show CDR1 as SGDLS and CDR2 as YYNGEE. The V gene lost 0 bases and the J gene lost 0 bases, with 7 bases spanning the gap. The CDR3 DNA sequence: TGTGCCAGCAGCGTAGAAGCAAACTCTGGGGCCAACGTCCTGACTTTC. Its translation: CASSVEANSGANVLTF.

This clonotype was found many times. The genes are TRBV20-1 and TRBJ2-7; TRBD1 aligns across 7 bases. Losses at the gene ends were 1 base for V and 2 bases for J; bases not matched to a gene: 5. CDR1 is DFQATT, CDR2 SNEGSKA, per germline (reference sequence). The CDR3 runs to 14 residues. The CDR3 nucleotides read TGCAGTGCTAGAGTGAGGGACAGCCCCTACGAGCAGTACGTC. This sequence encodes CSARVRDSPYEQYV.

This clonotype was counted at least ten times. V is TRBV10-3 and J is TRBJ1-4; D remains ambiguous. This CDR3 region has 11 residues. From germline, CDR1 is ENHRY and CDR2 SYGVKD. The V gene lost 3 bases and the J gene lost 8 bases, with 4 bases spanning the gap. The CDR3 DNA reads as TGTGCCATCAGTGATGAAGAAAAACTGTTTTTT. Translation gives CAISDEEKLFF.

This clonotype was observed many times. The chain carries TRBV5-1 and TRBJ2-5; 8 bases are a match to TRBD1. CDR1 SGHRS and CDR2 YFSETQ come from the germline V gene. Trimming at V came to 0 bases and at J to 5 bases, leaving 6 bases not matched to a gene. The CDR3 has 15 residues. Written as DNA, the CDR3 is TGCGCCAGCAGCTTGGCCGAACGGACAGGGGAGACCCAGTACTTC. Protein: CASSLAERTGETQYF.

The table lists this clonotype with many counts. V and J are TRBV7-2 and TRBJ1-1, with D uncertain. The germline V and J ends were trimmed by 2 bases and 3 bases, with 7 bases remaining between them. CDR1 is SGHTA and CDR2 is FQGNSA in the germline V gene. The CDR3 has 13 residues. In DNA, the CDR3 is TGTGCCAGCAGCTTAATAGTCCACACTGAAGCTTTCTTT. Protein sequence: CASSLIVHTEAFF.

This clonotype showed up many times. This chain connects TRBV7-2 to TRBJ2-3; the D gene is possibly TRBD2 (6 bases). This CDR3 comprises 16 residues. The V gene lost 1 base and the J gene lost 0 bases, with 11 bases spanning the gap. CDR1 is SGHTA, CDR2 FQGNSA, per germline. The CDR3 DNA follows: TGTGCCAGCAGCTTAGTGGCGGGGTTGAGCACAGATACGCAGTATTTT. It encodes CASSLVAGLSTDTQYF. The full variable domain, rest sourced from reference TRBV7-2 and TRBJ2-3, is GAGVSQSPSNKVTEKGKDVELRCDPISGHTALYWYRQSLGQGLEFLIYFQGNSAPDKSGLPSDRFSAERTGGSVSTLTIQRTQQEDSAVYLCASSLVAGLSTDTQYFGPGTRLTVL.

The rearrangement uses TRBV5-4 and TRBJ2-3; TRBD1 aligns across 7 bases. CDR1 SGHNT and CDR2 YYREEE come from the germline V gene (reference sequence). After removal of 2 bases from V and 6 bases from J, the junction contained 12 bases not matched to a gene. The CDR3 has 16 amino acids. CDR3 protein: CASSFRASATGDTQYF. CDR3 DNA sequence: TGTGCCAGCAGCTTCAGGGCAAGCGCGACAGGGGATACGCAGTATTTT.

At least ten counts were recorded for this clonotype. The chain couples TRBV6-2 or TRBV6-3 to TRBJ2-1; D may be TRBD2 (5 bases). V dropped 2 bases and J dropped 7 bases, with 9 bases sitting between them. Germline CDR1 is MNHEY and CDR2 is SVGEGT. CDR3 size: 13 residues. The CDR3 here is CASSYRRRNEQFF. As DNA, the CDR3 is TGTGCCAGCAGTTACCGCAGGAGGAATGAGCAGTTCTTC.

This clonotype was seen repeatedly, ten times or more. The rearrangement joins TRBV2 to TRBJ1-3; possibly TRBD1 for D (5 bases). The germline V gene encodes CDR1 SNHLY and CDR2 FYNNEI. The V end lost 8 bases, the J end lost 0 bases, and 14 bases lay between the germline ends. CDR3 length equals 15 residues. DNA of the CDR3: TGTGCCAGCTCCGCGGGGGTCACCTCTGGAAACACCATATATTTT. Translated, it gives CASSAGVTSGNTIYF.

In its sample, this clonotype was seen a few times. The chain couples TRBV3-1 to TRBJ1-1, with D unclear. The V and J ends lost 6 bases and 2 bases respectively, with 13 bases between them. There are 14 residues in the CDR3. In germline, CDR1 is LGHDT, CDR2 YNNKEL (reference sequence). The CDR3 sequence: CASSATHRNTEAFF. The CDR3 DNA reads as TGTGCCAGCAGTGCGACTCATCGCAACACTGAAGCTTTCTTT.

The sample holds many counts of this clonotype. The V gene is TRBV4-2, the J gene TRBJ2-3; a weak D match, TRBD1 (5 bases). The CDR3 extends over 18 amino acids. Germline V gives CDR1 LGHNA, CDR2 YNFKEQ. Trimming removed 1 base from V and 0 bases from J, with 17 bases in between. CDR3 protein: CASSQGAGPSTSTDTQYF. The DNA for the CDR3 is TGTGCCAGCAGCCAAGGGGCAGGGCCCTCTACTAGCACAGATACGCAGTATTTT.

The chain recombines TRBV5-1 with TRBJ2-2; 8 bases line up with TRBD1. Per the germline V gene, CDR1 is SGHRS and CDR2 is YFSETQ. CDR3 length: 16 residues. J was trimmed by 1 base and V by 3 bases; bases with no gene match: 5. The CDR3 region is CASSSRGPRNTGELFF. CDR3 in DNA: TGCGCCAGCAGCTCCAGGGGGCCACGGAACACCGGGGAGCTGTTTTTT.

This clonotype was recorded a few times. The genes are TRBV9 and TRBJ2-1; D is possibly TRBD1 (5 bases). V was clipped by 4 bases and J by 1 base, with 12 bases between them. The CDR3 contains 15 residues. Germline values: CDR1 SGDLS, CDR2 YYNGEE. CDR3 sequence (DNA): TGTGCCAGCAGCCCCTCGGCAGGGTCCTACAATGAGCAGTTCTTC. Translation: CASSPSAGSYNEQFF.

This clonotype has a count of ten or more. This chain uses TRBV11-2 with TRBJ2-3, with 10 bases that match TRBD2. Germline CDR1 reads SGHAT; CDR2 reads FQNNGV. The CDR3 is 13 amino acids. V shed 8 bases and J 3 bases; nucleotides not matched to a gene: 2. Here the CDR3 reads CASALAGTDTQYF. The DNA of the CDR3 is TGTGCCAGCGCACTAGCGGGAACAGATACGCAGTATTTT.

Of note for this clonotype: This may be a read error, as it is one base from a much larger clone. CDR3 loop: CASSQDLAGFASTDTRYF. As DNA, the CDR3 is TGCGCCAGCAGCCAAGATCTAGCGGGGTTTGCTAGCACAGATACGCGGTATTTT. The V gene is TRBV4-3, the J gene TRBJ2-3, with TRBD2 identical over 9 bases. The germline V gene encodes CDR1 LGHNA and CDR2 YSLEER. CDR3 length: 18 residues.

Many counts were recorded for this clonotype. The chain couples TRBV4-1 to TRBJ1-4, with D possibly matching TRBD1 (6 bases). This CDR3 contains 16 residues. The V gene's germline CDR1 is MGHRA and CDR2 YSYEKL. With 2 bases removed from V and 6 bases from J, the gap between germline ends came to 16 bases. The CDR3 DNA follows: TGCGCCAGCAGCCAACCTGGGGGCAGGGCCTATGAAAAACTGTTTTTT. It encodes CASSQPGGRAYEKLFF.

This clonotype has a count of ten or more. The gene calls are TRBV5-1 and TRBJ1-1; D perhaps matches TRBD1 (5 bases). The CDR3 totals 13 residues. Trimming left V 6 bases short and J 1 base short, with 10 bases between. Germline values: CDR1 SGHRS, CDR2 YFSETQ. CDR3 bases: TGCGCCAGCACCCCTGGACAGAACACTGAAGCTTTCTTT. It yields the protein CASTPGQNTEAFF.

This clonotype was picked up many times. V gene TRBV27 combines with J gene TRBJ1-5; D remains unclear. CDR3 length: 16 amino acids. The V and J ends lost 1 base and 1 base respectively, with 11 bases between them. CDR1 and CDR2 (germline): MNHEY, SMNVEV (reference sequence). CDR3 sequence (DNA): TGTGCCAGCAGTTTATTTTCCTATGGAAGCAATCAGCCCCAGCATTTT. Protein sequence: CASSLFSYGSNQPQHF.

The rearrangement uses TRBV3-1 and TRBJ2-3; D may be TRBD1 (6 bases). The CDR3 is 20 amino acids. Germline CDR1 is LGHDT and CDR2 is YNNKEL (reference sequence). V was cut by 1 base and J by 3 bases, with 26 bases left in between. The CDR3, as DNA: TGTGCCAGCAGCCAAGGGGCCCCTTTCGAAAACAGGGCGCCAACAGATACGCAGTATTTT. Its protein is CASSQGAPFENRAPTDTQYF.

This clonotype appeared many times. The rearrangement links TRBV5-1 to TRBJ2-7, with 9 bases identical to TRBD2. V dropped 1 base and J dropped 0; count of bases not matched to a gene: 5. The CDR3 runs 16 residues. The germline V gene encodes CDR1 SGHRS and CDR2 YFSETQ. This CDR3 is CASSLSSGGFSYEQYF. CDR3 DNA sequence: TGCGCCAGCAGCTTGAGTAGCGGGGGTTTCTCCTACGAGCAGTACTTC.

This clonotype was seen a handful of times. The CDR3 DNA reads TGTGCCAGCAGTTTTCCGGACAGAAGTGCCCTGCAGTACGTC. The encoded protein is CASSFPDRSALQYV. The V and J genes are TRBV28 and TRBJ2-7; TRBD1 is a possible D gene (6 bases). Trimming cost V 3 bases and J 9 bases, with 18 bases left between them. Germline CDR1 is MDHEN and CDR2 is SYDVKM. CDR3 length equals 14 residues.

This clonotype was observed a few times. This rearrangement joins TRBV5-1 to TRBJ1-1; D is possibly TRBD1 (5 bases). V lost 0 bases and J lost 11, with 14 bases in between. The CDR3 sequence is 13 residues long. The germline V gene encodes CDR1 SGHRS and CDR2 YFSETQ. The CDR3 is CASSLGVTREAFF. The CDR3, as DNA: TGCGCCAGCAGCTTGGGGGTCACCAGGGAGGCTTTCTTT.